The 22 T cell receptor beta chains below all came from one sample that was sequenced in a study of blood T cells in healthy people across ages. Next came a second PCR, run for about 7 to 12 cycles, which used a sample-barcoded 5' primer along with a J-beta primer mix. In TCRdb, the 5' RACE reads were re-called with MiXCR into one record per CDR3 protein. The sample holds around 1,800,000 distinct CDR3 sequences, more than 35% seen once. The specimen was blood. The receptors shown here come from a human donor in good health.

The genes are TRBV29-1 and TRBJ2-1; tentatively, D is TRBD2 (5 bases). Germline lookup yields CDR1 SQVTM and CDR2 ANQGSEA. This CDR3 contains 12 residues. The V end was cut by 8 bases, the J end by 0 bases, with 8 bases between. The CDR3: CSLGSSYNEQFF. The CDR3 bases are TGCAGCCTGGGGAGCTCCTACAATGAGCAGTTCTTC.

The rearrangement links TRBV7-9 to TRBJ2-7, with D perhaps TRBD2 (6 bases). TRBJ2-5 matches the DNA end more closely, so the J call is doubtful. Germline V lookup: CDR1 SEHNR, CDR2 FQNEAQ (reference sequence). This CDR3 is 13 amino acids long. CDR3 protein: CASSTGGFQTQYF. The CDR3 bases are TGTGCCAGCAGCACTGGAGGGTTTCAGACCCAGTACTTC.

The V gene is TRBV6-2 or TRBV6-3, the J gene TRBJ2-4, with D perhaps matching TRBD1 (5 bases). The CDR3 has 11 residues. V was trimmed by 6 bases and J by 11 bases, leaving 11 bases between them. Germline assignment: CDR1 MNHEY and CDR2 SVGEGT. The CDR3 DNA reads TGTGCCAGCAGCAGGGAAAATGTTCAGTACTTC. It translates to CASSRENVQYF.

The chain links TRBV25-1 to TRBJ1-3; D is unclear. The CDR3 totals 11 residues. V dropped 5 bases and J dropped 6 bases, with 5 bases sitting between them. Looked up from germline, CDR1 is MGHDK and CDR2 is SYGVNS. CDR3 amino acids: CASSSENTIYF. For the CDR3, the DNA is TGTGCCAGCAGTTCAGAAAACACCATATATTTT.

Only a few counts were recorded for this clonotype. The J gene is TRBJ2-1, the V gene TRBV12-3 or TRBV12-4; TRBD1 matches at 9 bases. J was trimmed by 7 bases and V by 7 bases; bases with no gene match: 11. The CDR3 consists of 15 residues. CDR3 DNA: TGTGCCAGCACCCTCCTCCGGACAGGGGTAAATGAGCAGTTCTTC. Amino acid sequence: CASTLLRTGVNEQFF.

V usage is TRBV10-3 and J usage is TRBJ2-5, with D maybe TRBD2 (5 bases). Trimming took 8 bases from V and 5 from J, leaving 15 bases between them. The CDR3 has 13 amino acids. The V gene's germline CDR1 is ENHRY and CDR2 SYGVKD. The CDR3 region is CAIGSRERETQYF. CDR3 in DNA: TGTGCCATCGGCTCTAGGGAGCGGGAGACCCAGTACTTC.

This clonotype was counted many times. The V gene is TRBV5-1, the J gene TRBJ2-3; 9 bases fit TRBD1. Germline V gene lookup returns CDR1 SGHRS and CDR2 YFSETQ. The ends lost 4 bases at V and 3 bases at J; junction bases unmatched: 6. The CDR3 totals 15 residues. The CDR3 region is CASSLGQGGTDTQYF. DNA for the CDR3: TGCGCCAGCAGCCTGGGACAGGGAGGGACAGATACGCAGTATTTT.

Comment on this clonotype: Mismatch with germline at one junction end may stem from a read error. J is TRBJ2-1 and V is TRBV7-8; either TRBD1 or TRBD2 may supply D (5 bases each). CDR1 is SGHVS and CDR2 is FQNEAQ in the germline V gene. The CDR3 spans 14 residues. The CDR3 reads CASTPGRVGNEQCF. The CDR3 nucleotides read TGTGCCAGCACCCCAGGGCGTGTCGGGAATGAGCAGTGCTTC.

The gene calls are TRBV5-1 and TRBJ2-1; possibly TRBD2 for D (6 bases). With 0 bases removed from V and 12 bases from J, the gap between germline ends came to 19 bases. From germline, CDR1 is SGHRS and CDR2 YFSETQ. The CDR3 extends over 15 amino acids. Written as DNA, the CDR3 is TGCGCCAGCAGCTTGGACTCCGGGACGTTAGCGGCGCAGTTCTTC. The encoded protein is CASSLDSGTLAAQFF.

The J gene is TRBJ1-4, the V gene TRBV7-9; D is possibly TRBD1 (6 bases). V was pared by 5 bases and J by 16 bases, with 20 bases between. The CDR3 extends over 13 amino acids. The germline V gene has CDR1 SEHNR and CDR2 FQNEAQ (reference sequence). The CDR3 region is CASSGLGGQERFF. The DNA of the CDR3 is TGTGCCAGCAGCGGCCTGGGGGGGCAGGAACGGTTTTTT.

This clonotype has a handful of counts. This chain uses TRBV7-6 with TRBJ2-3; D is undetermined. Germline CDR1 and CDR2: SGHVS and FNYEAQ. The ends were cut back, 3 bases at V and 3 bases at J, with 7 bases in the middle. The CDR3 has 13 residues. The CDR3 nucleotides read TGTGCCAGCAGCTTTACAGAGACAGATACGCAGTATTTT. Translated: CASSFTETDTQYF.

This clonotype has only one observation. The J gene is TRBJ1-2, the V gene TRBV20-1, with unresolved D. Germline CDR1 reads DFQATT; CDR2 reads SNEGSKA (reference sequence). The CDR3 is 13 amino acids. Trimming took 0 bases from V and 8 from J, leaving 13 bases between them. The CDR3 sequence: CSARDYSMWGYTF. Here the CDR3 DNA reads TGCAGTGCTAGAGATTACTCCATGTGGGGCTACACCTTC.

This clonotype was seen at least ten times. The gene calls are TRBV10-3 and TRBJ2-5; D gene ambiguous. The germline V gene encodes CDR1 ENHRY and CDR2 SYGVKD. Between the trimmed V and J ends, which lost 0 bases and 0 bases, there was a span of 5 bases. The CDR3 length is 14 residues. CDR3 sequence: CAISESTYQETQYF. In nucleotides, the CDR3 is TGTGCCATCAGTGAGTCGACATACCAAGAGACCCAGTACTTC.

The chain carries TRBV6-6 and TRBJ2-4, with D hard to call. V was pared by 2 bases and J by 13 bases, with 18 bases between. The CDR3 spans 14 residues. CDR1 is MNHNY, CDR2 SVGAGI, per germline (reference sequence). The chain's CDR3 is CASSYGSAIDEQYF. The CDR3 nucleotides are TGTGCCAGCAGTTACGGGTCCGCTATCGATGAGCAGTACTTC.

CDR3 amino acids: CASSLVPGRNTGELFF. The DNA of the CDR3 is TGTGCCAGCAGCTTAGTCCCGGGTCGGAACACCGGGGAGCTGTTTTTT. The chain joins TRBV7-9 to TRBJ2-2; D is unresolved. Trimming stripped 1 base from V and 1 base from J, with 10 bases between. The CDR3 is 16 residues long. In germline, CDR1 is SEHNR, CDR2 FQNEAQ (reference sequence). Full variable domain (missing parts from reference TRBV7-9 and TRBJ2-2): DTGVSQNPRHKITKRGQNVTFRCDPISEHNRLYWYRQTLGQGPEFLTYFQNEAQLEKSRLLSDRFSAERPKGSFSTLEIQRTEQGDSAMYLCASSLVPGRNTGELFFGEGSRLTVL.

This clonotype appeared many times. The chain links TRBV5-1 to TRBJ2-7; TRBD1 matches 7 bases. The CDR3 is 14 amino acids. V shed 4 bases, J shed 3 bases, and the junction held 7 bases outside the gene matches. Germline values: CDR1 SGHRS, CDR2 YFSETQ. DNA of the CDR3: TGCGCCAGCAGCCGAGACAGGGAATTCTACGAGCAGTACTTC. It specifies CASSRDREFYEQYF. The full variable domain, rest sourced from reference TRBV5-1 and TRBJ2-7, is KAGVTQTPRYLIKTRGQQVTLSCSPISGHRSVSWYQQTPGQGLQFLFEYFSETQRNKGNFPGRFSGRQFSNSRSEMNVSTLELGDSALYLCASSRDREFYEQYFGPGTRLTVT.

The chain is built from TRBV11-2 and TRBJ2-7; D perhaps matches TRBD2 (6 bases). V shed 7 bases and J shed 7 bases, with 14 bases lying between them. This CDR3 region has 12 residues. Germline V CDR1 and CDR2: SGHAT, FQNNGV. For the CDR3, the DNA is TGTGCCAGCACCCAAAATGCGGGGGAGCAGTACTTC. Encoded protein: CASTQNAGEQYF.

The chain joins TRBV5-1 to TRBJ2-3, with 8 bases identical to TRBD2. Germline V gene data show CDR1 as SGHRS and CDR2 as YFSETQ. The length of the CDR3 is 14 residues. J was trimmed by 8 bases and V by 4 bases; bases with no gene match: 9. The CDR3 nucleotides are TGCGCCAGCAGCACCGGACTAGCTCCAGGTACGCAGTATTTT. This codes for CASSTGLAPGTQYF.

The rearrangement links TRBV7-2 to TRBJ1-2; D perhaps matches TRBD1 (5 bases). Trimming removed 3 bases from V and 5 bases from J, with 16 bases in between. Germline V gene sequence: CDR1 SGHTA, CDR2 FQGNSA. This CDR3 has 15 residues. Here the CDR3 reads CASSLPGTLSYGYTF. The CDR3 DNA is TGTGCCAGCAGCTTGCCCGGGACGCTATCTTATGGCTACACCTTC.

This clonotype came up a few times. The CDR3 region has the DNA TGTGCCAGCAGCTCTAAAACTAATAGCAATCAGCCCCAGCATTTT. It specifies CASSSKTNSNQPQHF. This rearrangement joins TRBV5-6 to TRBJ1-5; D unresolved. This CDR3 is 15 amino acids long. In germline, CDR1 is SGHDT, CDR2 YYEEEE. Trimming left V 3 bases short and J 0 bases short, with 10 bases between.

CDR3 DNA: TGCAGTGCTAGAGTGCTTTTAGCGGGGGGGTCCTACAATGAGCAGTTCTTC. It yields the protein CSARVLLAGGSYNEQFF. This chain joins TRBV20-1 and TRBJ2-1; 11 bases line up with TRBD2. The V gene end was trimmed by 1 base and the J gene end by 1 base; junction bases not matched to a gene: 6. The germline V gene encodes CDR1 DFQATT and CDR2 SNEGSKA (reference sequence). The CDR3 spans 17 residues.

This clonotype was counted many times. The rearrangement links TRBV14 to TRBJ2-7; 7 nucleotides line up with TRBD1. V lost 4 bases to trimming and J lost 2 bases; unmatched junction nucleotides: 5. CDR1 is SGHDN and CDR2 is FVKESK in the germline V gene. There are 14 residues in the CDR3. Here the CDR3 reads CASSRQGLTYEQYF. The CDR3 coding sequence is TGTGCCAGCAGCCGACAGGGCTTAACCTACGAGCAGTACTTC.